This TCR beta chain was profiled in a study of chemoradiotherapy in HPV16-positive cancers (dated by TCRdb to about 2022). General notes on the study: Candidate HPV-specific T-cell clones and common TCR motifs were defined by functional T-cell assays performed on cells from a couple of HPV16-positive patients. The study asked whether T-cell immunity to the HPV oncoproteins E6 and E7 changes during chemoradiotherapy and whether this immunity affects survival. The candidate HPV-specific TCRs and motifs were then tracked in TCR repertoires from around 86 patients with HPV-related cancers. What the authors observed across the whole study: The functional definition of HPV-specific T cells came from only two HPV16-positive patients, and the survival association was reported for HPV16-positive patients. Among HPV16-positive patients, expansion of HPV-responsive T cells during chemoradiotherapy was associated with better recurrence-free survival. Expansion of candidate HPV-specific clones and E7-related TCR motifs was observed in the tumor microenvironment during treatment, whereas no such expansion was observed for non-HPV-specific T cells.

The protocol used for the library was the immunoSEQ multiplex PCR assay. What TCRdb holds here is the immuneACCESS table cut down to in-frame rearrangements. Part of the clones is not present; checked against another copy, under half of the missing clones reflect an unresolved V gene, and the others are unexplained. This sample is represented by more than 850 clones; 65% to 80% of them were singletons. The ten largest account for roughly an eighth of the sample. This clone was detected only a few times. Its antigen remains unidentified. No base qualities exist here, and no much larger clone lies one base off it. According to the germline V gene (reference sequence), CDR1 reads LNHDA and CDR2 reads SQIVND. V has 6 bases trimmed and J has 6 bases trimmed; junction bases matching no gene number 14. The CDR3 goes from the cysteine to the phenylalanine over 17 residues. Only the CDR3 DNA is retained, 51 bases long and in frame from the first base.

Repertoires were sampled repeatedly over the course of chemoradiotherapy, so clonal expansion could be followed in the tumor microenvironment. The rearrangement joined TRBV19 to TRBJ1-5; 10 central bases correspond to TRBD1. The starting material was tumor tissue, obtained from a patient who underwent chemoradiotherapy. This receptor was taken from a human donor with HPV-associated anogenital cancer. The DNA is TGTGCCAGTAGCCCGACGATGGGACAGGGGTGGGGTCAGCCCCAGCATTTT. It encodes CASSPTMGQGWGQPQHF.